The 7 T cell receptor beta chains given below trace back to one sample, sequenced in a study of CD8+CD57+ T cells in acquired aplastic anemia. Profiling of TCR beta VDJ combinations and CDR3 sequences used genomic DNA as template. Via MiXCR, TCRdb re-called the reads, giving one row per CDR3 protein. Of about 420,000 distinct CDR3 sequences listed, 55% to 70% are singletons. The sequenced sample was sorted CD4+, CD8+, or CD8+CD57+ T cells (not recorded which) from PBMCs. Every receptor here comes from a human donor in good health, serving as a control.

For this clonotype: This CDR3 fails to terminate in the conserved phenylalanine or tryptophan, so it likely reflects a read error. Because the CDR3's place on the DNA is in doubt, the DNA is left out and the CDR3 is given as listed by TCRdb. The rearrangement uses TRBV11-2 and TRBJ2-1. Germline V gene sequence: CDR1 SGHAT, CDR2 FQNNGV. The CDR3 numbers 11 amino acids, ends counted. This chain's CDR3 is CASSFADAFVV.

This clonotype has a count of ten or more. The rearrangement joins TRBV3-1 to TRBJ1-4; 8 nucleotides line up with TRBD1. J was trimmed by 8 bases and V by 3 bases; bases with no gene match: 11. This CDR3 has 16 residues. In germline, CDR1 is LGHDT, CDR2 YNNKEL (reference sequence). The CDR3 nucleotides read TGTGCCAGCAGCCAGACTGGACAGGGTGAGGAAGAAAAACTGTTTTTT. Translated: CASSQTGQGEEEKLFF.

Concerning this clonotype: A junction boundary mismatches the germline segment, possibly from a read error. The genes are TRBV5-1 and TRBJ1-3, with no clear D. The V gene's germline CDR1 is SGHRS and CDR2 YFSETQ. The CDR3 runs 15 residues. In DNA, the CDR3 is TGTGCCAGCAGCTTGAATTCCAAGGGCAGAAACACCATATATTTT. It is translated as CASSLNSKGRNTIYF.

The rearrangement joins TRBV19 to TRBJ2-3; D not certain. Per the germline V gene, CDR1 is LNHDA and CDR2 is SQIVND (reference sequence). The CDR3 totals 13 residues. Trimming removed 6 bases from V and 2 bases from J, with 9 bases in between. CDR3 amino acids: CASSPVVTDTQYF. The CDR3 DNA reads TGTGCCAGTAGCCCAGTTGTCACAGATACGCAGTATTTT.

This clonotype was recorded at least ten times. The V gene is TRBV30, the J gene TRBJ2-7, with D hard to call. Germline CDR1 and CDR2: GTSNPN and SVGIG (reference sequence). This CDR3 contains 14 residues. The V gene lost 3 bases and the J gene lost 1 base, with 13 bases spanning the gap. DNA of the CDR3: TGTGCCTGGAGGAAACAAGGAAGATCCTACGAGCAGTACTTC. Protein product: CAWRKQGRSYEQYF.

The CDR3 reads CSARGSGFLWSPLHF. The DNA of the CDR3 is TGCAGTGCTAGAGGTTCAGGCTTTCTTTGGTCACCCCTCCACTTT. V is TRBV20-1 and J is TRBJ1-6, with no clear D. Trimming pared 1 base from V and 10 bases from J, leaving 17 bases between. CDR1 and CDR2 (germline): DFQATT, SNEGSKA (reference sequence). The CDR3 covers 15 residues.

This chain joins TRBV7-9 and TRBJ2-1, with no clear D. This CDR3 is 15 amino acids long. The germline V gene encodes CDR1 SEHNR and CDR2 FQNEAQ (reference sequence). Trimming stripped 5 bases from V and 16 bases from J, with 27 bases between. CDR3 nucleotide sequence: TGTGCCAGCAGCCCACGCGACACGAGCTCTGGAAAGACCTTCTTC. Translating gives CASSPRDTSSGKTFF.